This T cell receptor beta chain was obtained from a study of blood T cell repertoires in COVID-19. Study information: The origin of the acute and convalescent COVID-19 samples was the United States, Italy and Spain. PBMCs, B-cell-depleted T cells, or T cells provided the cDNA or gDNA that made up the material.

A Seattle source enrolled patients during active infection and followed them longitudinally. Some clones are missing from TCRdb's copy, which holds only in-frame ones; the method was immunoSEQ multiplex PCR. The data hold about 340,000 clones, with about nine tenths observed a single time. This CDR3 contains 15 residues. The germline V gene encodes CDR1 SGHTA and CDR2 FQGNSA. J was trimmed by 6 bases and V by 0 bases; bases with no gene match: 2. This receptor was identified in a woman in her forties or fifties with COVID-19, enrolled during active disease. The J gene is TRBJ1-1, the V gene TRBV7-2; 12 bases line up with TRBD1. The sequenced material came from peripheral blood. CDR3 in amino acids: CASSLAGQGAAEAFF. In nucleotides, the CDR3 is TGTGCCAGCAGCTTAGCGGGACAGGGGGCCGCTGAAGCTTTCTTT.